What follows describes a single TCR beta chain. Enrollment of patients from Seattle took place during active infection, with longitudinal follow-up. Trimming cost V 2 bases and J 3 bases; bases outside gene matches: 3. The CDR3 sequence is 15 residues long. Germline CDR1 and CDR2: KGHDR and SFDVKD. These data are taken from a study of blood T cell repertoires in COVID-19. Whole-study context: Specimens from acute and convalescent COVID-19 originated in the United States, Italy and Spain.

Original processing methods: Amplified reference gene primers provided the basis for estimating nucleated cell counts. Assay used: immunoSEQ multiplex PCR; TCRdb lists only in-frame clones, some missing. The V and J calls and clone size were taken over from that table, and D and trimming were inferred from the DNA. The sample has 150,000 to 200,000 clones, over 80% seen once. This receptor was taken from a woman aged 70-85 years with COVID-19, enrolled during active disease. The sequenced sample was peripheral blood. This sequence joins TRBV24-1 and TRBJ1-5, with 7 positions matching TRBD1. DNA of the CDR3: TGTGCCACCAGTGATTCTGGGACAGTCAATCAGCCCCAGCATTTT. It specifies CATSDSGTVNQPQHF.